This paragraph reports one T cell receptor (beta chain). What it binds is unknown. This record belongs to a study of early T cells in non-severe SARS-CoV-2 infection. Study in general: Sequenced bulk RNA came from whole blood that was unsorted, and chains were unpaired.

Study results and caveats: Using VDJdb, the matching emphasized anti-spike CD8 responses while missing private and CD4 specificities.

Each single cDNA molecule received a unique molecular identifier. TCRdb itself ran the 5' RACE reads through MiXCR, one entry per CDR3 protein. This sample has about 92,000 distinct CDR3 sequences; about 15% occur once, and the top ten carry 1.3%. The trim removed 0 bases at V and 5 bases at J, leaving 4 bases unmatched. From germline, CDR1 is MNHEY and CDR2 SMNVEV (reference sequence). This CDR3 is built from 16 residues. This clonotype was sampled from an adult who was a healthcare worker with PCR-confirmed SARS-CoV-2 infection or an uninfected control (not recorded which). The chain combines TRBV27 with TRBJ2-2; 9 nucleotides agree with TRBD1. The specimen was whole blood. CDR3 in amino acids: CASSLSGTGRTGELFF. CDR3 DNA: TGTGCCAGCAGTTTATCGGGGACAGGGCGGACCGGGGAGCTGTTTTTT.